A selection of T cell receptor beta chains follows, all from one sample in a study of blood T cell repertoires in COVID-19. The table came from immunoSEQ multiplex PCR; TCRdb's copy has only in-frame clones and leaves some out. The data contain some 250,000 clones, about four fifths of them singletons. The sample comprised peripheral blood. These receptors originate from a woman aged 60-75 years with active or convalescent COVID-19. Both conserved end residues are part of each CDR3. The order of the fields is J gene, D gene, clone size, V gene, CDR3 DNA, CDR3 protein. The D gene is left open where the match is weak. Expanded clones get a size class; other rows say once, few or many, or leave the size out.

TRBJ1-3,TRBD1,.,TRBV3-1/TRBV3-2,TGTGCCAGCAGCCAACGACAGGGCGTCAAGGGAAACACCATATATTTT,CASSQRQGVKGNTIYF
TRBJ2-1,.,.,TRBV24-1,TGTGCCACCAGTGATGGGCTCAGTGAGCAGTTCTTC,CATSDGLSEQFF
TRBJ1-2,.,.,TRBV19,TGTGTCTCGAAACTTGCAGGCCAGATTAACTATGGCTACACCTTC,CVSKLAGQINYGYTF
TRBJ1-2,TRBD1,.,TRBV7-2,TGTGCCAGCAGCCCGGACAGGTACAACTATGGCTACACCTTC,CASSPDRYNYGYTF
TRBJ1-1,TRBD1,few,TRBV10-1,TGCGCCAGCAGTGGGAGGGATGGGACAGGGGCCGGCGGTGAAGCTTTCTTT,CASSGRDGTGAGGEAFF
TRBJ1-1,.,.,TRBV7-8,TGTGCCAGCAGCTTAGATGGGGGGAAGAACACTGAAGCTTTCTTT,CASSLDGGKNTEAFF
TRBJ1-3,TRBD1,.,TRBV11-2,TGTGCCAGCAGCTTGTCGGGGGGGGACAGCCGTTCCTCTGGAAACACCATATATTTT,CASSLSGGDSRSSGNTIYF
TRBJ2-1,TRBD2,.,TRBV4-1,TGCGCCAGCAGCCAACAACTAGCGGGGGGTTACAATGAGCAGTTCTTC,CASSQQLAGGYNEQFF
TRBJ2-7,.,.,TRBV5-1,TGCGCCAGCAGCTCGCCCCCCGGCGAGCAGTACTTC,CASSSPPGEQYF
TRBJ1-6,.,.,TRBV30,TGTGCCTGGAGCCGTGAGCAGGGCCTCCACTTT,CAWSREQGLHF
TRBJ2-7,TRBD2,.,TRBV3-1/TRBV3-2,TGTGCCAGCAGCCGGTTCGGGGGGGCGAAGGACGAGCAGTACTTC,CASSRFGGAKDEQYF
TRBJ2-7,TRBD1,.,TRBV7-9,TGTGCCAGCAGCTCGGGTTTGGGACAGGGGGGGCACGAGCAGTACTTC,CASSSGLGQGGHEQYF
TRBJ2-2,TRBD1,.,TRBV19,TGTGCCAGTAGTCCCACAGGGGTTGACGGGGAGCTGTTTTTT,CASSPTGVDGELFF
TRBJ1-3,TRBD1,.,TRBV7-9,TGTGCCAGCAGCCTTGACAGGGGGTCATTGAACACCATATATTTT,CASSLDRGSLNTIYF
TRBJ2-7,TRBD1,once,TRBV4-1,TGCGCCAGCAGCCGGGACAGGGCCTACGAGCAGTACTTC,CASSRDRAYEQYF
TRBJ1-5,TRBD1,.,TRBV2,TGTGCCAGCAGTAGACAGGGGGCCGCGTCCCAGCATTTT,CASSRQGAASQHF
TRBJ2-5,.,once,TRBV5-4,TGTGCCAGCAGCTTGCTAGGCAGACAAGAGACCCAGTACTTC,CASSLLGRQETQYF
TRBJ1-5,TRBD1,.,TRBV19,TGTGCCAGTAGTCTCTTATTGGGACAGGGGAGCCAGCCCCAGCATTTT,CASSLLLGQGSQPQHF
TRBJ1-1,TRBD1,few,TRBV12-3/TRBV12-4,TGTGCCAGCAGATCGGGACAGCCCGAAGCTTTCTTT,CASRSGQPEAFF
TRBJ1-2,.,.,TRBV6-5,TGTGCCAGCAGTTACCTTTGGGCAGGATTAAACTATGGCTACACCTTC,CASSYLWAGLNYGYTF
TRBJ1-3,TRBD1,.,TRBV9,TGTGCCAGCAGCGGAACGACAGGGGGCGGAAACACCATATATTTT,CASSGTTGGGNTIYF
TRBJ1-1,TRBD1,few,TRBV18,TGTGCCAGCTCACCACCGACAGGGGGCGCAGCTGAAGCTTTCTTT,CASSPPTGGAAEAFF
TRBJ2-5,.,.,TRBV7-3,TGTGCCAGCAGCTTTGGCTCGATAGAGACCCAGTACTTC,CASSFGSIETQYF
TRBJ2-1,TRBD2,.,TRBV12-3/TRBV12-4,TGTGCCAGCAGTAAGAAGAGCGGGGATGAGCAGTTCTTC,CASSKKSGDEQFF
TRBJ2-1,.,.,TRBV4-1,TGCGCCAGCAGCCAATGGCCTCCTCGATTCCACAATGAGCAGTTCTTC,CASSQWPPRFHNEQFF
TRBJ1-2,.,.,TRBV5-6,TGTGCCAGCAGCTTACAGGGACGCCGGCTATACGGCTACACCTTC,CASSLQGRRLYGYTF
TRBJ1-2,.,.,TRBV29-1,TGCAGCGTTGAATATGGGGGCCGGGGCTACACCTTC,CSVEYGGRGYTF
TRBJ1-1,.,.,TRBV4-1,TGCGCCAGCAGCCAAGACCCTAGTGGGGGGGCGATGGCTGAAGCTTTCTTT,CASSQDPSGGAMAEAFF
TRBJ2-1,TRBD1,.,TRBV12-3/TRBV12-4,TGTGCCAGCAGCAACAGGGGGACAGATGAGCAGTTCTTC,CASSNRGTDEQFF
TRBJ2-5,TRBD2,.,TRBV3-1/TRBV3-2,TGTGCCAGCAGCCAAGGGTATAGGACTAGCGGGGGGGAGACCCAGTACTTC,CASSQGYRTSGGETQYF
TRBJ1-6,TRBD1,.,TRBV19,TGTGCCAGTAGTATTATGGACAGGGATTCACCCCTCCACTTT,CASSIMDRDSPLHF
TRBJ1-2,.,.,TRBV12-3/TRBV12-4,TGTGCCAGCAGTCGTACAGGGAGCTATGGCTACACCTTC,CASSRTGSYGYTF
TRBJ2-7,.,few,TRBV18,TGTGCCAGCTCACCCGGTCGGAGCGAGACTTACGAGCAGTACTTC,CASSPGRSETYEQYF
TRBJ2-3,.,.,TRBV30,TGTGCCTGGGGCAGGGACATCGACACAGATACGCAGTATTTT,CAWGRDIDTDTQYF
TRBJ1-2,.,.,TRBV30,TGTGCCTGGAGTCGGGGGGACTATGGCTACACCTTC,CAWSRGDYGYTF
TRBJ1-1,.,.,TRBV18,TGTGCCAGCTCACAGGCCCTGCTGACGGGCACTGAAGCTTTCTTT,CASSQALLTGTEAFF
TRBJ2-1,.,few,TRBV6-5,TGTGCCAGCACCAGCTCCTACAATGAGCAGTTCTTC,CASTSSYNEQFF
TRBJ2-5,TRBD2,.,TRBV27,TGTGCCAGCAGTTTTACAGCGGGGGACCGTCGGACCCAGTACTTC,CASSFTAGDRRTQYF
TRBJ1-6,TRBD1,.,TRBV20-1,TGCAGTGCTATTGACAGGGGAAATTCACCCCTCCACTTT,CSAIDRGNSPLHF
TRBJ2-1,TRBD1,.,TRBV3-1/TRBV3-2,TGTGCCAGCAGCGCAGGACAGGGGCACTACAATGAGCAGTTCTTC,CASSAGQGHYNEQFF
TRBJ1-1,.,.,TRBV5-4,TGTGCCAGCAGCCTGGACAGTCTAGGGGTCACTGAAGCTTTCTTT,CASSLDSLGVTEAFF